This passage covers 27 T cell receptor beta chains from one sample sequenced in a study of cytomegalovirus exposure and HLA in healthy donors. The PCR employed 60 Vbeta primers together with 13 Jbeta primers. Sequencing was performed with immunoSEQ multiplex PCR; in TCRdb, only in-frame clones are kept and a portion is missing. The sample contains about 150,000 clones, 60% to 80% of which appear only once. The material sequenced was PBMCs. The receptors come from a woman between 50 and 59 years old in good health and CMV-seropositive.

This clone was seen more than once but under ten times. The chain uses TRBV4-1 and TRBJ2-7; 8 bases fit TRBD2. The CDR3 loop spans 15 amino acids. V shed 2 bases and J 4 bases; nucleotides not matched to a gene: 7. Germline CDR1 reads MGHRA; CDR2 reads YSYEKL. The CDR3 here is CASSQPGGAAYEQYF. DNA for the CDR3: TGCGCCAGCAGCCAACCCGGGGGGGCCGCGTACGAGCAGTACTTC.

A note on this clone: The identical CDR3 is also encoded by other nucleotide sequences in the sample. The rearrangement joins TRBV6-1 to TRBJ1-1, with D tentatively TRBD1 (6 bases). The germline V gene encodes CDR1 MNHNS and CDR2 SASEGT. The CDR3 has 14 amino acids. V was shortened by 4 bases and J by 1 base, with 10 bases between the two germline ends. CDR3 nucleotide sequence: TGTGCCAGCAGTGCCCCGACAGGGAACACTGAAGCTTTCTTT. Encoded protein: CASSAPTGNTEAFF.

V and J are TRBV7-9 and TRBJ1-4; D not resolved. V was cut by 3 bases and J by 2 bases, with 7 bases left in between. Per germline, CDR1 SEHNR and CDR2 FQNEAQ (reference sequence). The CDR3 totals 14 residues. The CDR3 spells CASSLRGTNEKLFF. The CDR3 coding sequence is TGTGCCAGCAGCTTGAGAGGGACTAATGAAAAACTGTTTTTT.

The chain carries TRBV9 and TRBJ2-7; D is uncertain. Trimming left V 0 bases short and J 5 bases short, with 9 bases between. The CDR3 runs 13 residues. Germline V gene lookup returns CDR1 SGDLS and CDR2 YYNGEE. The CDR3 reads CASSVGLPDEQYF. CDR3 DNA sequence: TGTGCCAGCAGCGTAGGACTGCCGGACGAGCAGTACTTC.

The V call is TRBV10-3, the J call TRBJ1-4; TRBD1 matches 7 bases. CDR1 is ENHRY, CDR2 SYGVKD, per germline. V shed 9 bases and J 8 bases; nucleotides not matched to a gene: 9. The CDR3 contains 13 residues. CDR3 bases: TGTGCCATTCGAGGGACAGATCAGGAAAAACTGTTTTTT. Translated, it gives CAIRGTDQEKLFF.

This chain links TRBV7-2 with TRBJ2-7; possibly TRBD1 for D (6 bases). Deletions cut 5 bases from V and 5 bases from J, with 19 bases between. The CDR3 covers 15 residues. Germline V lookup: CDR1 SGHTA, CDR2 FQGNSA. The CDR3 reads CASSKLRDTDHEQYF. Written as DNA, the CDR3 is TGTGCCAGCAGCAAACTACGGGACACAGACCACGAGCAGTACTTC. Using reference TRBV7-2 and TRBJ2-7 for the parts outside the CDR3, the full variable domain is GAGVSQSPSNKVTEKGKDVELRCDPISGHTALYWYRQSLGQGLEFLIYFQGNSAPDKSGLPSDRFSAERTGGSVSTLTIQRTQQEDSAVYLCASSKLRDTDHEQYFGPGTRLTVT.

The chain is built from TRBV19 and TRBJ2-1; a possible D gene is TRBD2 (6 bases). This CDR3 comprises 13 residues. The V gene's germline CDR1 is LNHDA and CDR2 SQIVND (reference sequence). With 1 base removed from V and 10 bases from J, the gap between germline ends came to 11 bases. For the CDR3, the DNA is TGTGCCAGTAGTATAGGTAGACTAGGAGAGCAGTTCTTC. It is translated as CASSIGRLGEQFF.

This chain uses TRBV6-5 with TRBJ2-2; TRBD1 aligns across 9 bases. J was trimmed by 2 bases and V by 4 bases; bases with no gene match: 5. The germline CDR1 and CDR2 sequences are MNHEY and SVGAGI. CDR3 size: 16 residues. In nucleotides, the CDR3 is TGTGCCAGCAGTTTCGGGACAGGGAGAAACACCGGGGAGCTGTTTTTT. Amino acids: CASSFGTGRNTGELFF.

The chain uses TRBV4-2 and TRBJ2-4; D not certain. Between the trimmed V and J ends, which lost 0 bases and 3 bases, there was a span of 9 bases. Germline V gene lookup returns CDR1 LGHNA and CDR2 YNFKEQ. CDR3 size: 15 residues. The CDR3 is CASSQDGTDKNIQYF. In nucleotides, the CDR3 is TGTGCCAGCAGCCAAGATGGAACAGACAAAAACATTCAGTACTTC.

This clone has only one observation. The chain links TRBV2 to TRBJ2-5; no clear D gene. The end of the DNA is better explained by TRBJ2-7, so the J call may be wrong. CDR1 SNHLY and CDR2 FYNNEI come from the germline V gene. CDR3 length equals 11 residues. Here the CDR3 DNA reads TGTGCCAGCAGAGTGAACTACGAGCAGTACTTC. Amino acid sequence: CASRVNYEQYF.

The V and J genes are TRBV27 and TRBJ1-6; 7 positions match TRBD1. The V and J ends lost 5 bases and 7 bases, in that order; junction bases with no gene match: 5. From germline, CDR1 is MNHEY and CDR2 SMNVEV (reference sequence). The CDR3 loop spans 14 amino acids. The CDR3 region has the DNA TGTGCCAGCAGTGAGCAGGGGGGCAATTCACCCCTCCACTTT. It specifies CASSEQGGNSPLHF.

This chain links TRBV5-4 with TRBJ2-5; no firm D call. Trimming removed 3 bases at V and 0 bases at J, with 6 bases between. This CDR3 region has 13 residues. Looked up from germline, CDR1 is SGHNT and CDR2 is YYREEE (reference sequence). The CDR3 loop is CASSSAYQETQYF. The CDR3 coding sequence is TGTGCCAGCAGCTCCGCGTACCAAGAGACCCAGTACTTC. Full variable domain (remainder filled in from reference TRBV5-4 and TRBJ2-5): ETGVTQSPTHLIKTRGQQVTLRCSSQSGHNTVSWYQQALGQGPQFIFQYYREEENGRGNFPPRFSGLQFPNYSSELNVNALELDDSALYLCASSSAYQETQYFGPGTRLLVL.

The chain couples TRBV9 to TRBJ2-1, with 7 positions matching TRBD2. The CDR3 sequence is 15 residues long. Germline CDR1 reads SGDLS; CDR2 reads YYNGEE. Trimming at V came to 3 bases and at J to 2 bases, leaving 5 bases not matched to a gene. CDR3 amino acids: CASSERDAPYNEQFF. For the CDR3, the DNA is TGTGCCAGCAGCGAGCGGGACGCCCCCTACAATGAGCAGTTCTTC.

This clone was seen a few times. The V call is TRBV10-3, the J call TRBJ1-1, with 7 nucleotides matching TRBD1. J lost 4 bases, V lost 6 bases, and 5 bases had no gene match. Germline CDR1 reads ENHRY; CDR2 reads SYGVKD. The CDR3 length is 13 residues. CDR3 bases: TGTGCCATCAGCATACAGGGGAGCACTGAAGCTTTCTTT. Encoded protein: CAISIQGSTEAFF.

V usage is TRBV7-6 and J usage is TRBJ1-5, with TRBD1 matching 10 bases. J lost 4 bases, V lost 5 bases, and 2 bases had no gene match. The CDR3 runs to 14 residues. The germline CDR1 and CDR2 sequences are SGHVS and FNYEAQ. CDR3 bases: TGTGCCAGCAGCGTGGGACAGGGGAATCAGCCCCAGCATTTT. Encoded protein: CASSVGQGNQPQHF.

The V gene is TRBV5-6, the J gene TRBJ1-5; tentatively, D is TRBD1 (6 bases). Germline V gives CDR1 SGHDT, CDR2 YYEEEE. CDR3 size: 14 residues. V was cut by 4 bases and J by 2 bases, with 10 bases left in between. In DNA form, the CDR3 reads TGTGCCAGCAGCCTCGCAGGGGGCAATCAGCCCCAGCATTTT. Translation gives CASSLAGGNQPQHF.

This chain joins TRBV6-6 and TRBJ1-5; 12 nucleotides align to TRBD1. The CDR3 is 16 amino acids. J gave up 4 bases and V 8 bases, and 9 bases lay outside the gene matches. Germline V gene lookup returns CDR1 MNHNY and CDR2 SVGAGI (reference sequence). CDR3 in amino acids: CASEYGTGGGNQPQHF. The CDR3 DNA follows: TGTGCCAGCGAATATGGGACAGGGGGCGGGAATCAGCCCCAGCATTTT.

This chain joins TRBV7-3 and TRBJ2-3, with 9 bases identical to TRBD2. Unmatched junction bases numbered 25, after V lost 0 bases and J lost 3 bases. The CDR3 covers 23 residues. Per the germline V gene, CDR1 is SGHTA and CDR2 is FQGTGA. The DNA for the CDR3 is TGTGCCAGCAGCTTAACGCCCTCACCGGATCTAGCGGGGAACCCGTTAGGTACAGATACGCAGTATTTT. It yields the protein CASSLTPSPDLAGNPLGTDTQYF.

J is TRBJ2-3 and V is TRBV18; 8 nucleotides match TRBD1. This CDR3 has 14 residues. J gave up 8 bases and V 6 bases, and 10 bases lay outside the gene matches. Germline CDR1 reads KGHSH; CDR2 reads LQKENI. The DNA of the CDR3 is TGTGCCAGCTCTCGCGACAGGGGCACTGGTACGCAGTATTTT. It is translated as CASSRDRGTGTQYF.

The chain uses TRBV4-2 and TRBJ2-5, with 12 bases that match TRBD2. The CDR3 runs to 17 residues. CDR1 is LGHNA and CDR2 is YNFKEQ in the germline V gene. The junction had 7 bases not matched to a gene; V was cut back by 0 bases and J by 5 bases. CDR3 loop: CASSQDSSGGAGETQYF. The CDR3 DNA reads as TGTGCCAGCAGCCAAGATTCTAGCGGGGGGGCTGGGGAGACCCAGTACTTC.

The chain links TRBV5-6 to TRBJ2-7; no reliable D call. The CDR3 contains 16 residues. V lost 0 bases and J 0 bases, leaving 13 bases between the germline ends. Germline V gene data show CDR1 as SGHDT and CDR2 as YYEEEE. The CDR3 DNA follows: TGTGCCAGCAGCTTGGGGCAACTAACTTTCTCCTACGAGCAGTACTTC. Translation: CASSLGQLTFSYEQYF.

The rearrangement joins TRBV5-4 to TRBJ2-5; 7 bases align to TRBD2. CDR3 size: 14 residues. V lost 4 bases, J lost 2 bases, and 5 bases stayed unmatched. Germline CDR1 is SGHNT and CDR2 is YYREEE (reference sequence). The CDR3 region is CASSPGRGQETQYF. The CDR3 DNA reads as TGTGCCAGCAGCCCTGGGAGGGGTCAAGAGACCCAGTACTTC.

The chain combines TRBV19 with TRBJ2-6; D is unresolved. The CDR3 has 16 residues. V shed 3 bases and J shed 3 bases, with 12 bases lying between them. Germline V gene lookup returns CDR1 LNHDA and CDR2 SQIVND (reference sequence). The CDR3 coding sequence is TGTGCCAGTAGTATGAGGCAGTTCAATGGGGCCAACGTCCTGACTTTC. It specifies CASSMRQFNGANVLTF.

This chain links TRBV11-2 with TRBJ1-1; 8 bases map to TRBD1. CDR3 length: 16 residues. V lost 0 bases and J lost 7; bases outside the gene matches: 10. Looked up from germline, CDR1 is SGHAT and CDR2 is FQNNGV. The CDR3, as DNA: TGTGCCAGCAGCTTAGAGTTCGGGCAGGGGGCGTTTGAAGCTTTCTTT. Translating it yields CASSLEFGQGAFEAFF.

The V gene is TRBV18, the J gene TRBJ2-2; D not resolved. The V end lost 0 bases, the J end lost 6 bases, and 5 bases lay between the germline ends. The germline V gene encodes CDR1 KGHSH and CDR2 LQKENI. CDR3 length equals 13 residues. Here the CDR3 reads CASSPPSAGELFF. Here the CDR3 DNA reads TGTGCCAGCTCACCACCGTCTGCCGGGGAGCTGTTTTTT.

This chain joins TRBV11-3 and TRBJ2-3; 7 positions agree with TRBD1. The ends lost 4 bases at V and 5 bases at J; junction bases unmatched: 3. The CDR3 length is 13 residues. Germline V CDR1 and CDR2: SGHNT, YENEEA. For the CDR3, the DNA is TGTGCCAGCAGCTCCAGACAGGGAGATACGCAGTATTTT. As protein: CASSSRQGDTQYF.

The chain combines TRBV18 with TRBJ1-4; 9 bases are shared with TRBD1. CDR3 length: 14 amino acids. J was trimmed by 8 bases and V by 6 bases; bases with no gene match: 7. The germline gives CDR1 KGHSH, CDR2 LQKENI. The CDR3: CASSLDRGREKLFF. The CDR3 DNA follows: TGTGCCAGCTCTCTTGACAGGGGGAGAGAAAAACTGTTTTTT.